This T cell receptor beta chain comes out of a study of cytomegalovirus exposure and HLA in healthy donors. Study overall: Earlier, about 180 million T cells were analyzed, and 90 million to 140 million unique TCR beta sequences were found among them.

Trimming took off 9 bases at V and 5 bases at J, with 17 bases between the two ends. This CDR3 contains 14 residues. Germline V gene sequence: CDR1 SGHRS, CDR2 YFSETQ. The PCR made use of 60 Vbeta and 13 Jbeta primers. Measured with immunoSEQ multiplex PCR; TCRdb has only the in-frame clones, and not every one. In the table there are about 150,000 clones, about 85% of which are singletons. This clone was detected only a few times. What it binds is unknown. Study conclusions and caveats: Looking again later, the authors saw that most CMV-associated TCR beta chains seemed HLA-restricted.

The clonotype originates from a boy younger than 10 in good health and CMV-seronegative. Sequencing was carried out using PBMCs. This sequence joins TRBV5-1 and TRBJ2-2, with D possibly TRBD2 on 6 matching bases. CDR3 sequence (DNA): TGCGCCACCGCCGGGGGTGACCTAACCGGGGAGCTGTTTTTT. This sequence encodes CATAGGDLTGELFF.